This TCR beta chain was obtained from a study of T cell responses to AZD1222 COVID-19 vaccine. The CDR3 contains 13 residues. The germline V gene encodes CDR1 MNHEY and CDR2 SMNVEV (reference sequence). With 8 bases removed from V and 3 bases from J, the gap between germline ends came to 14 bases. Points from the study as a whole: Seropositive status at baseline applied to only a handful of AZD1222 recipients.

This table comes from immunoSEQ multiplex PCR, and its TCRdb copy is limited to in-frame clones, with some not included. The table shows 100,000 to 150,000 clones, with approximately 90% occurring only once. Comments on this clone: Its antigen remains unidentified.

Sequencing used peripheral blood, obtained on day 0 of AZD1222 vaccination. V gene TRBV27 combines with J gene TRBJ2-7, with D perhaps TRBD2 (5 bases). The sequence derives from an adult in good health. CDR3 in amino acids: CASGSPENYEQYF. The CDR3 DNA sequence: TGTGCCAGCGGGAGTCCCGAGAACTACGAGCAGTACTTC.